This T cell receptor beta chain was recovered during a study of siplizumab effects on memory and regulatory T cells. Study-level results: A significant reduction in alloreactive sequences traceable to unstimulated CD4+ memory cells was produced by siplizumab. Proliferating clones, CD4+ or CD8+, lacked an assignable naive or memory phenotype in roughly 80-97% of cases. Apparently key alloresponse contributors, naive T cells also seemed more diverse than memory cells. Suppression by proliferating Tregs derived from siplizumab cultures was not verified.

The V gene's germline CDR1 is SGHRS and CDR2 YFSETQ. V was pared by 2 bases and J by 5 bases, with 10 bases between. The CDR3 loop spans 13 amino acids. Here immunoSEQ multiplex PCR was the method, and the copy in TCRdb shows in-frame clones only, minus some. The sample lists about 100,000 clones, approximately 94% occurring once. On this clone itself: Its specificity is not known.

Sequencing was carried out using Tregs sorted from blood. The chain recombines TRBV5-1 with TRBJ2-5; D is possibly TRBD1 (5 bases). The receptor comes from a human donor in good health. CDR3 amino acids: CASSLWGVETQYF. CDR3 sequence (DNA): TGCGCCAGCAGCTTATGGGGCGTGGAGACCCAGTACTTC.